These 27 T cell receptor beta chains came from one sample sequenced in a study of T cell changes during pregnancy in multiple sclerosis. TCRdb's copy holds only in-frame clones and misses some; the assay was immunoSEQ multiplex PCR. The sample lists approximately 79,000 clones; around 95% were seen once. The sample in question was peripheral blood, obtained in the second trimester of pregnancy. These receptors came from a female donor in good health, enrolled as a control in a pregnancy study.

The chain uses TRBV6-5 and TRBJ1-2, with a weak D call TRBD1 (5 bases). CDR3 length equals 14 residues. Germline CDR1 is MNHEY and CDR2 is SVGAGI. The V end was cut by 5 bases, the J end by 4 bases, with 14 bases between. The CDR3 loop reads CASSRQGIRYGYTF. In DNA form, the CDR3 reads TGTGCCAGCAGTAGGCAGGGTATTCGCTATGGCTACACCTTC.

The rearrangement links TRBV4-3 to TRBJ1-2; maybe TRBD1 (6 bases). Germline V gene lookup returns CDR1 LGHNA and CDR2 YSLEER. V was shortened by 0 bases and J by 1 base, with 18 bases between the two germline ends. The length of the CDR3 is 18 residues. The DNA for the CDR3 is TGCGCCAGCAGCCAAGAGGGACCCACAGGGAGCAGTAACTATGGCTACACCTTC. Amino acid sequence: CASSQEGPTGSSNYGYTF.

This chain links TRBV6-9 with TRBJ1-6, with D tentatively TRBD1 (5 bases). V lost 0 bases and J 3 bases, leaving 9 bases between the germline ends. Germline V CDR1 and CDR2: MNHGY, SVAAGI. The CDR3 loop spans 16 amino acids. Written as DNA, the CDR3 is TGTGCCAGCAGTTATTCCGACAGATTCTATAATTCACCCCTCCACTTT. The encoded protein is CASSYSDRFYNSPLHF.

This clone was picked up one time. V usage is TRBV19 and J usage is TRBJ2-5, with TRBD1 as a possible D gene (5 bases). V shed 5 bases and J shed 4 bases, with 20 bases lying between them. Germline V CDR1 and CDR2: LNHDA, SQIVND (reference sequence). The length of the CDR3 is 16 residues. The CDR3 protein is CASSFDGQGSGETQYF. CDR3 nucleotides: TGTGCCAGTAGTTTCGACGGGCAGGGATCGGGAGAGACCCAGTACTTC. Variable domain in full (rest from reference TRBV19 and TRBJ2-5): DGGITQSPKYLFRKEGQNVTLSCEQNLNHDAMYWYRQDPGQGLRLIYYSQIVNDFQKGDIAEGYSVSREKKESFPLTVTSAQKNPTAFYLCASSFDGQGSGETQYFGPGTRLLVL.

This sequence joins TRBV4-2 and TRBJ1-2, with 7 bases matching TRBD1. The CDR3 loop spans 15 amino acids. Losses at the gene ends were 4 bases for V and 10 bases for J; bases not matched to a gene: 15. The germline V gene has CDR1 LGHNA and CDR2 YNFKEQ. The CDR3 nucleotides read TGTGCCAGCAGCCCGGAAACCGGGGACAGCCGATCCTACACCTTC. Residues: CASSPETGDSRSYTF.

The chain has TRBV30 and TRBJ1-6; maybe TRBD1 (5 bases). V lost 3 bases and J lost 8, with 20 bases in between. This CDR3 has 16 residues. CDR1 is GTSNPN and CDR2 is SVGIG in the germline V gene (reference sequence). CDR3: CAWSPDKGVGHSPLHF. In DNA form, the CDR3 reads TGTGCCTGGAGCCCGGACAAGGGTGTGGGTCATTCACCCCTCCACTTT. Full variable domain (missing parts from reference TRBV30 and TRBJ1-6): SQTIHQWPATLVQPVGSPLSLECTVEGTSNPNLYWYRQAAGRGLQLLFYSVGIGQISSEVPQNLSASRPQDRQFILSSKKLLLSDSGFYLCAWSPDKGVGHSPLHFGNGTRLTVT.

This clone was seen a handful of times. The chain combines TRBV10-2 with TRBJ2-7, with 8 nucleotides matching TRBD1. The trim removed 4 bases at V and 1 base at J, leaving 6 bases unmatched. The length of the CDR3 is 15 residues. Germline lookup yields CDR1 WSHSY and CDR2 SAAADI. This chain's CDR3 is CASSVRQGKSYEQYF. In DNA, the CDR3 is TGCGCCAGCAGTGTACGACAGGGGAAATCCTACGAGCAGTACTTC.

This chain connects TRBV9 to TRBJ2-5, with 9 positions matching TRBD2. V lost 4 bases, J lost 2 bases, and 12 bases stayed unmatched. CDR1 is SGDLS, CDR2 YYNGEE, per germline. This CDR3 contains 17 residues. The CDR3 loop reads CASSISPGLAVQETQYF. Written as DNA, the CDR3 is TGTGCCAGCAGCATAAGCCCGGGACTAGCAGTACAAGAGACCCAGTACTTC.

This chain connects TRBV19 to TRBJ1-2; D possibly corresponds to TRBD1 (6 bases). Looked up from germline, CDR1 is LNHDA and CDR2 is SQIVND (reference sequence). The CDR3 runs 18 residues. Trimming stripped 5 bases from V and 0 bases from J, with 22 bases between. CDR3 loop: CASSLTGGGYPANYGYTF. DNA for the CDR3: TGTGCCAGTAGTCTAACGGGGGGGGGCTACCCGGCTAACTATGGCTACACCTTC.

The CDR3 DNA is TGTGCCAGCAGTGACTCGGACAGGGCGAGCAATCAGCCCCAGCATTTT. This gives the protein CASSDSDRASNQPQHF. V is TRBV6-4 and J is TRBJ1-5; TRBD1 matches 8 bases. Germline assignment: CDR1 MRHNA and CDR2 SNTAGT. The CDR3 runs 16 residues. The junction had 2 bases not matched to a gene; V was cut back by 0 bases and J by 1 base.

This clone turned up a few times. The rearrangement uses TRBV4-3 and TRBJ1-1; 7 bases fit TRBD1. V shed 0 bases, J shed 1 base, and the junction held 2 bases outside the gene matches. Germline CDR1 LGHNA, CDR2 YSLEER. This CDR3 has 15 residues. For the CDR3, the DNA is TGCGCCAGCAGCCAAGAGGGACAGCCGAACACTGAAGCTTTCTTT. Translating gives CASSQEGQPNTEAFF.

J is TRBJ1-6 and V is TRBV15, with a weak D call TRBD1 (5 bases). The CDR3 runs to 16 residues. CDR1 and CDR2 (germline): LNHNV, YYDKDF (reference sequence). The ends were cut back, 5 bases at V and 5 bases at J, with 16 bases in the middle. The CDR3 loop is CATSPRRGPNNSPLHF. The DNA for the CDR3 is TGTGCCACCAGCCCTCGGAGGGGACCGAATAATTCACCCCTCCACTTT.

This clone was detected once. J is TRBJ2-3 and V is TRBV27; perhaps TRBD2 as D (5 bases). There are 11 residues in the CDR3. The germline V gene has CDR1 MNHEY and CDR2 SMNVEV (reference sequence). V was pared by 7 bases and J by 7 bases, with 9 bases between. Here the CDR3 DNA reads TGTGCCAGCACTTGGGAGTATACGCAGTATTTT. It codes for CASTWEYTQYF.

The genes are TRBV5-6 and TRBJ1-6, with D possibly being TRBD1 (5 bases). Germline CDR1 reads SGHDT; CDR2 reads YYEEEE. The CDR3 length is 16 residues. Trimming pared 1 base from V and 0 bases from J, leaving 8 bases between. CDR3 sequence (DNA): TGTGCCAGCAGCTTGCAGGGAAGCTCCTATAATTCACCCCTCCACTTT. Protein sequence: CASSLQGSSYNSPLHF.

The V gene is TRBV19, the J gene TRBJ1-1; 8 bases match TRBD1. From germline, CDR1 is LNHDA and CDR2 SQIVND (reference sequence). Losses at the gene ends were 7 bases for V and 0 bases for J; bases not matched to a gene: 7. CDR3 length: 15 residues. CDR3: CASKGAGGLNTEAFF. The CDR3 DNA sequence: TGTGCCAGTAAAGGTGCAGGGGGCTTGAACACTGAAGCTTTCTTT.

This rearrangement joins TRBV6-1 to TRBJ2-7; no firm D call. CDR1 MNHNS and CDR2 SASEGT come from the germline V gene. The CDR3 totals 12 residues. V dropped 4 bases and J dropped 4 bases, with 8 bases sitting between them. CDR3 loop: CASSAGLYEQYF. In DNA form, the CDR3 reads TGTGCCAGCAGTGCTGGGCTTTACGAGCAGTACTTC.

The rearrangement links TRBV7-2 to TRBJ2-5; maybe TRBD2 (6 bases). Germline CDR1 and CDR2: SGHTA and FQGNSA. The V end lost 3 bases, the J end lost 3 bases, and 14 bases lay between the germline ends. This CDR3 spans 15 amino acids. The CDR3 loop reads CASSFDRAGKETQYF. In DNA, the CDR3 is TGTGCCAGCAGCTTTGACCGAGCGGGTAAAGAGACCCAGTACTTC.

This sequence joins TRBV6-4 and TRBJ1-2; D is possibly TRBD1 (6 bases). The germline V gene has CDR1 MRHNA and CDR2 SNTAGT. With 3 bases removed from V and 6 bases from J, the gap between germline ends came to 14 bases. This CDR3 contains 14 residues. CDR3: CASSEFRGANGYTF. The CDR3 DNA is TGTGCCAGCAGTGAATTCAGGGGAGCGAATGGCTACACCTTC.

This rearrangement joins TRBV29-1 to TRBJ1-5, with D uncertain. Germline lookup yields CDR1 SQVTM and CDR2 ANQGSEA. V was trimmed by 7 bases and J by 2 bases, leaving 9 bases between them. This CDR3 comprises 12 residues. The DNA of the CDR3 is TGCAGCGCTGGAGGCGGCAATCAGCCCCAGCATTTT. It encodes CSAGGGNQPQHF. The full variable domain, completed using reference TRBV29-1 and TRBJ1-5, is SAVISQKPSRDICQRGTSLTIQCQVDSQVTMMFWYRQQPGQSLTLIATANQGSEATYESGFVIDKFPISRPNLTFSTLTVSNMSPEDSSIYLCSAGGGNQPQHFGDGTRLSIL.

The chain recombines TRBV27 with TRBJ1-2; D is possibly TRBD1 (5 bases). Germline lookup yields CDR1 MNHEY and CDR2 SMNVEV (reference sequence). V was clipped by 5 bases and J by 0 bases, with 16 bases between them. The CDR3 is 16 amino acids. The CDR3, as DNA: TGTGCCAGCAGTCCTCATCGAGAGACAGCTAACTATGGCTACACCTTC. Protein: CASSPHRETANYGYTF.

This chain connects TRBV9 to TRBJ1-2, with D possibly matching TRBD1 (6 bases). Trimming shortened V by 3 bases and J by 2 bases, and 11 bases separated the two germline ends. Looked up from germline, CDR1 is SGDLS and CDR2 is YYNGEE. The CDR3 consists of 14 residues. CDR3 protein: CASSDNRANYGYTF. In nucleotides, the CDR3 is TGTGCCAGCAGCGATAACAGGGCAAACTATGGCTACACCTTC.

J is TRBJ1-1 and V is TRBV6-5; 7 bases are a match to TRBD1. V trimming: 6 bases; J trimming: 4 bases; junction bases outside the gene matches: 8. The CDR3 consists of 14 residues. Germline CDR1 reads MNHEY; CDR2 reads SVGAGI. The CDR3 nucleotides are TGTGCCAGCAGCCACAGGGGTTCGGGCACTGAAGCTTTCTTT. As protein: CASSHRGSGTEAFF.

CDR3 coding DNA: TGTGCCAGCAGTGCAACCTCCGGGACAGGGGTTTACAATGAGCAGTTCTTC. This sequence encodes CASSATSGTGVYNEQFF. The rearrangement joins TRBV27 to TRBJ2-1, with 10 positions matching TRBD1. Per the germline V gene, CDR1 is MNHEY and CDR2 is SMNVEV (reference sequence). V lost 5 bases and J lost 4; bases outside the gene matches: 11. The CDR3 covers 17 residues.

The V call is TRBV7-3, the J call TRBJ2-3, with no clear D. The V gene lost 1 base and the J gene lost 3 bases, with 8 bases spanning the gap. CDR1 is SGHTA, CDR2 FQGTGA, per germline. The CDR3 extends over 14 amino acids. In DNA form, the CDR3 reads TGTGCCAGCAGCTTAAGCGCTAGAACAGATACGCAGTATTTT. This encodes CASSLSARTDTQYF.

The chain joins TRBV19 to TRBJ1-1; perhaps TRBD1 as D (6 bases). Germline assignment: CDR1 LNHDA and CDR2 SQIVND (reference sequence). V was shortened by 8 bases and J by 1 base, with 20 bases between the two germline ends. The CDR3 is 16 residues long. The CDR3 coding sequence is TGTGCCAGTGGGCAGGGGCCCCAGCCGGGGAACACTGAAGCTTTCTTT. Its protein product is CASGQGPQPGNTEAFF.

A single count supports this clone. The chain is built from TRBV10-3 and TRBJ2-1; possible D gene TRBD2, 7 bases. Deletions cut 0 bases from V and 7 bases from J, with 16 bases between. The CDR3 sequence is 16 residues long. Looked up from germline, CDR1 is ENHRY and CDR2 is SYGVKD. The CDR3 DNA reads TGTGCCATCAGTGAGTCGGCGGGGGCCCCCGGTAATGAGCAGTTCTTC. Translating it yields CAISESAGAPGNEQFF.

This chain uses TRBV2 with TRBJ1-1, with 12 bases lining up with TRBD1. The V gene end was trimmed by 6 bases and the J gene end by 5 bases; junction bases not matched to a gene: 13. Germline V gene lookup returns CDR1 SNHLY and CDR2 FYNNEI. This CDR3 region has 17 residues. The DNA of the CDR3 is TGTGCCAGCAGGGACCCGGGGACAGGGGGCGAGGGAACTGAAGCTTTCTTT. It is translated as CASRDPGTGGEGTEAFF.